The T cell receptor beta chain under discussion was sequenced for a study of regulatory dendritic cells for organ transplantation. In its sample, this clone was seen a few times. V was clipped by 0 bases and J by 6 bases, with 12 bases between them. Germline CDR1 and CDR2: SGDLS and YYNGEE. The CDR3 extends over 14 amino acids. The table came from immunoSEQ multiplex PCR; TCRdb's copy has only in-frame clones and leaves some out. Here the sample spans 25,000 to 35,000 clones, roughly four fifths being singletons. This TCR was sampled from a human donor in good health. The material sequenced was naive CD4+ T cells from blood. The sample's subset: CD45RA+ naive T cells. V gene TRBV9 combines with J gene TRBJ1-2; D ambiguous. The DNA for the CDR3 is TGTGCCAGCAGCGTAGCTCCCGGTTCACATGGCTACACCTTC. Protein sequence: CASSVAPGSHGYTF.